A selection of T cell receptor beta chains follows, all from one sample in a study of T cell repertoires in cytomegalovirus infection. TCRdb reprocessed the reads with MiXCR, giving one entry per CDR3 protein. The sample has about 700,000 distinct CDR3 sequences, 30% to 35% seen once. These TCRs are of unknown antigen specificity. This specimen consisted of cultured PBMCs, obtained from culture after CMV antigen stimulation. Every receptor here comes from a human donor in good health (CMV status not recorded). Some clones in this sample may be carry-over from other donors' samples. Each CDR3 is given with its conserved first and last residue. The order of the fields is clone size, J gene, V gene, CDR3 length, CDR3 protein. Size values are once, few and many counts, or a class for expanded clones, and some rows have none.

many	TRBJ2-3	TRBV7-2	15	CASSLSQGSTDTQYF
many	TRBJ1-4	TRBV7-2	15	CASSTRTASVGKLFF
.	TRBJ1-1	TRBV4-1	15	CASSQRDSLNTEAFF
few	TRBJ2-7	TRBV12-3/TRBV12-4	13	CASSETRYYEQYF
.	TRBJ2-2	TRBV7-2	17	CASSLGTAGASTGELFF
.	TRBJ2-5	TRBV7-9	11	CASSSGTSVYF
.	TRBJ2-1	TRBV7-6	16	CASSLEAGTRVSEQFF
many	TRBJ2-7	TRBV5-5	13	CASSDPTSYEQYF
.	TRBJ1-4	TRBV6-5	16	CASSYSSRVSFEKLFF
few	TRBJ1-3	TRBV4-1	15	CASSQGLLLGNTIYF
.	TRBJ1-4	TRBV20-1	15	CSARDGAGAKEKLFF
few	TRBJ2-5	TRBV6-6	13	CASRHETVETQYF
.	TRBJ2-7	TRBV4-2	14	CASSFTGTSYEQYF
few	TRBJ2-7	TRBV6-1	13	CASTPGTAYEQYF
.	TRBJ2-4	TRBV20-1	14	CSAPGSLGGNIQYF
few	TRBJ2-3	TRBV11-3	15	CASSRGLVSTDTQYF
many	TRBJ2-1	TRBV7-8	15	CASSLADFSYNEQFF
.	TRBJ1-1	TRBV7-2	16	CASSSPNLDTVGEAFF
few	TRBJ1-1	TRBV7-2	14	CASSLALGNTEAFF
.	TRBJ1-6	TRBV7-2	15	CASSRDRVFNSPLHF
.	TRBJ2-3	TRBV2	14	CARQAGGLQDTQYF
few	TRBJ2-1	TRBV14	14	CASSQIEVSTDQFF
many	TRBJ2-7	TRBV7-2	15	CASSWGLADTYEQYF
.	TRBJ2-1	TRBV5-1	17	CASSLRLLASSYNEQFF
few	TRBJ2-3	TRBV11-2	15	CASSPYGQPTDTQYF
.	TRBJ2-5	TRBV29-1	13	CSGWGRGRETQYF
.	TRBJ1-1	TRBV28	15	CASSLYGLGNTEAFF
.	TRBJ2-5	TRBV20-1	15	CSARLGTSGGETQYF
.	TRBJ1-3	TRBV19	14	CASSMYYSGNTIYF
.	TRBJ2-5	TRBV7-7	16	CASSLSSGTIQETQYF
.	TRBJ1-5	TRBV14	13	CASSQDLYQPQHF
many	TRBJ1-4	TRBV12-3/TRBV12-4	15	CASSYRDGLNEKLFF
few	TRBJ1-1	TRBV12-3/TRBV12-4	13	CASKIYRGVKAFF
.	TRBJ2-7	TRBV6-2/TRBV6-3	14	CASSSIGTDLKKYF
.	TRBJ1-5	TRBV7-9	15	CASSLGVGELQPQHF
few	TRBJ2-1	TRBV7-6	14	CASSSSPGINEQFF
few	TRBJ1-5	TRBV7-6	14	CASSLAVREQPQHF
.	TRBJ2-3	TRBV7-2	14	CASRLAGGPDTQYF
.	TRBJ2-7	TRBV25-1	14	CASSDGGWTYEQYF
many	TRBJ2-5	TRBV7-2	16	CASSIQGFRGQETQYF
few	TRBJ1-6	TRBV7-2	13	CASSKDRGSPLHF
few	TRBJ1-1	TRBV7-2	12	CASSRRGGEAFF
few	TRBJ2-3	TRBV30	14	CAWNPGASTDTQYF
.	TRBJ1-4	TRBV5-1	15	CASSPGAGDGEKLFF
.	TRBJ1-1	TRBV5-1	13	CASSPTMNTEAFF
.	TRBJ1-2	TRBV5-1	15	CASTFAGGPNYGYTF
many	TRBJ1-5	TRBV7-2	12	CASSISNQPQHF
.	TRBJ2-5	TRBV6-1	15	CASSPKLAVRETQYF
few	TRBJ2-3	TRBV7-2	16	CASSLSSGGYTDTQYF
few	TRBJ1-5	TRBV4-1	17	CASSPGTQGQGPPPQHF
few	TRBJ2-7	TRBV7-2	14	CASSPETGLNEQYF
.	TRBJ2-1	TRBV20-1	15	CSARETGGGDNEQFF
.	TRBJ1-5	TRBV20-1	13	CSAIQGTDQPQHF
.	TRBJ1-5	TRBV12-3/TRBV12-4	13	CASSPRRGQPQHF
.	TRBJ1-5	TRBV6-1	17	CASSEYKSGRGMWPQHF
few	TRBJ1-2	TRBV7-9	15	CASSLGQGFNYGYTF
.	TRBJ2-7	TRBV6-2/TRBV6-3	14	CASSSTGKNYEQYF